Listed below are T cell receptor beta chains from one sample, sequenced in a study of beta chain features in type 1 diabetes. Sequencing was performed with immunoSEQ multiplex PCR; in TCRdb, only in-frame clones are kept and a portion is missing. In the table there are approximately 250,000 clones, over 8.5% of which are singletons. Sequencing was done on a sample of naive CD4+ T cells from blood. These receptor sequences come from a woman under 30 in good health. The CDR3 runs from the conserved cysteine through the conserved F or W. D genes are given only for firm matches. Clone size is given for some rows only: seen once, a few or many times, or a class if the clone is expanded.

v_gene	j_gene	d_gene	abundance	CDR3aa	CDR3nt
TRBV7-9	TRBJ1-2	TRBD1	few	CASSYRDRGYGYTF	TGTGCCAGCAGTTACCGGGACAGGGGCTATGGCTACACCTTC
TRBV7-9	TRBJ2-1	TRBD2	-	CASSFSGTSGGRLGEQFF	TGTGCCAGCAGCTTTTCTGGGACTAGCGGAGGTCGGTTAGGTGAGCAGTTCTTC
TRBV5-5	TRBJ2-6	-	few	CASSLVLSGANVLTF	TGTGCCAGCAGCTTGGTTCTCTCTGGGGCCAACGTCCTGACTTTC
TRBV7-2	TRBJ1-2	-	-	CASSLISGYTF	TGTGCCAGCAGCTTAATCAGTGGCTACACCTTC
TRBV23-1	TRBJ1-1	-	-	CASSHQGRAAQIVNTEAFF	TGCGCCAGCAGTCACCAGGGTCGGGCAGCACAGATAGTGAACACTGAAGCTTTCTTT
TRBV29-1	TRBJ1-1	TRBD1	-	CSASTGEALF	TGCAGCGCTTCGACAGGGGAAGCTCTCTTT
TRBV5-1	TRBJ2-7	TRBD1	few	CASSLGQGVEQYF	TGCGCCAGCAGCTTGGGACAGGGGGTCGAGCAGTACTTC
TRBV14	TRBJ1-6	-	-	CASSRDSPRNSPLHF	TGTGCCAGCAGCCGGGACTCCCCGCGGAATTCACCCCTCCACTTT
TRBV19	TRBJ1-2	TRBD1	few	CASRRDRAAGYTF	TGTGCCAGTAGGCGAGACAGGGCGGCTGGCTACACCTTC
TRBV5-4	TRBJ2-3	TRBD2	-	CASSYAAGGLGTQYF	TGTGCCAGCAGCTATGCTGCGGGGGGGCTAGGAACGCAGTATTTT
TRBV30	TRBJ1-2	-	-	CAWSVRGRGWYGYTF	TGTGCCTGGAGTGTACGGGGGAGAGGGTGGTATGGCTACACCTTC
TRBV19	TRBJ1-2	-	few	CASSMLNQQRGYTF	TGTGCCAGTAGTATGCTTAATCAGCAGCGTGGCTACACCTTC
TRBV6-6	TRBJ2-7	-	few	CASSLFPSYEQYF	TGTGCCAGCAGCCTTTTCCCCTCCTACGAGCAGTACTTC
TRBV6-6	TRBJ1-1	TRBD1	-	CASSFGQGKAFF	TGTGCCAGCAGCTTTGGACAGGGAAAAGCTTTCTTT
TRBV5-1	TRBJ2-7	-	few	CASSSSDEQYF	TGCGCCAGCAGCTCTAGCGACGAGCAGTACTTC
TRBV30	TRBJ2-1	-	-	CAWTGQAYNEQFF	TGTGCCTGGACAGGGCAGGCGTACAATGAGCAGTTCTTC
TRBV9	TRBJ1-5	-	-	CASSVDSYSNQPQHF	TGTGCCAGCAGCGTAGACTCCTATAGCAATCAGCCCCAGCATTTT
TRBV7-9	TRBJ1-1	TRBD1	few	CASSSLGRGQPNTEAFF	TGTGCCAGCAGCTCCCTCGGCAGGGGGCAACCGAACACTGAAGCTTTCTTT
TRBV9	TRBJ2-5	TRBD1	-	CASSPTTGSFETQYF	TGTGCCAGCAGCCCTACGACAGGGTCCTTCGAAACCCAGTACTTC
TRBV6-1	TRBJ2-2	TRBD1	-	CASDRGLSGELFF	TGTGCCAGCGACAGGGGGCTAAGCGGGGAGCTGTTTTTT
TRBV7-9	TRBJ1-1	-	few	CASSPGRNTEAFF	TGTGCCAGCAGCCCCGGTCGGAACACTGAAGCTTTCTTT
TRBV7-2	TRBJ2-3	-	-	CASSSSNRDTQYF	TGTGCCAGCAGCTCGAGCAATCGGGATACGCAGTATTTT
TRBV2	TRBJ1-5	TRBD1	-	CASTGTESNQPQHF	TGTGCCAGCACCGGGACAGAAAGCAATCAGCCCCAGCATTTT
TRBV18	TRBJ2-7	-	few	CASSRSGVSYEQYF	TGTGCCAGCTCACGGTCAGGGGTCTCCTACGAGCAGTACTTC
TRBV7-8	TRBJ2-1	-	-	CASSFPGSYNEQFF	TGTGCCAGCAGCTTCCCCGGGTCCTACAATGAGCAGTTCTTC
TRBV30	TRBJ1-2	-	few	CAWSHNYGYTF	TGTGCCTGGAGTCATAACTATGGCTACACCTTC
TRBV18	TRBJ2-7	-	many	CASSRDYEQYF	TGTGCCAGCTCCAGGGACTACGAGCAGTACTTC
TRBV2	TRBJ1-4	TRBD1	-	CASSEEGAVGEKLFF	TGTGCCAGCAGTGAAGAGGGGGCCGTAGGTGAAAAACTGTTTTTT
TRBV9	TRBJ2-3	-	few	CASSTGTTWPGTQYF	TGTGCCAGCAGCACCGGGACAACTTGGCCAGGTACGCAGTATTTT
TRBV29-1	TRBJ2-7	-	few	CSVVRTTADEQYF	TGCAGCGTTGTAAGGACTACCGCCGACGAGCAGTACTTC
TRBV7-9	TRBJ1-1	TRBD1	few	CASSSGQGGIDTEAFF	TGTGCCAGCAGCTCGGGACAGGGAGGGATCGACACTGAAGCTTTCTTT
TRBV9	TRBJ2-1	TRBD2	few	CASSVGGGAYNEQFF	TGTGCCAGCAGCGTTGGCGGGGGGGCCTACAATGAGCAGTTCTTC
TRBV7-9	TRBJ1-2	-	-	CASSLDAGNYGYTF	TGTGCCAGCAGCTTAGACGCAGGGAACTATGGCTACACCTTC
TRBV4-1	TRBJ1-2	-	few	CASSQEELSSFGYTF	TGCGCCAGCAGCCAAGAGGAGCTGTCGTCGTTCGGCTACACCTTC
TRBV5-1	TRBJ2-3	TRBD2	few	CASSLVLSGGSGTDTQYF	TGCGCCAGCAGCTTGGTCCTCAGTGGCGGGAGTGGCACAGATACGCAGTATTTT
TRBV6-1	TRBJ2-1	TRBD2	few	CASTGGVTYNEQFF	TGTGCCAGCACGGGAGGAGTGACCTACAATGAGCAGTTCTTC
TRBV7-2	TRBJ2-1	TRBD2	-	CASRGPGLAYNEQFF	TGTGCCAGCAGAGGACCGGGACTAGCCTACAATGAGCAGTTCTTC
TRBV7-2	TRBJ2-5	TRBD2	few	CASSLGGVSQTQYF	TGTGCCAGCAGCTTGGGGGGGGTCTCCCAGACCCAGTACTTC
TRBV30	TRBJ1-6	-	few	CAWRGRSNSPLHF	TGTGCCTGGAGGGGGAGAAGTAATTCACCCCTCCACTTT
TRBV5-1	TRBJ2-7	TRBD1	few	CASSGTGTGNEQYF	TGCGCCAGCAGCGGTACAGGGACAGGTAACGAGCAGTACTTC
TRBV30	TRBJ2-3	TRBD1	few	CAWSAGGYTQYF	TGTGCCTGGAGTGCAGGGGGCTATACGCAGTATTTT
TRBV4-1	TRBJ1-5	TRBD1	few	CASSQDNPGGGSNQPQHF	TGCGCCAGCAGCCAAGATAACCCAGGGGGCGGTAGCAATCAGCCCCAGCATTTT
TRBV5-6	TRBJ2-7	-	-	CASSLGDYEQYF	TGTGCCAGCAGCTTGGGAGACTACGAGCAGTACTTC
TRBV10-3	TRBJ1-1	-	-	CAISVVGGRPDTEAFF	TGTGCCATCAGTGTCGTCGGGGGGCGCCCGGACACTGAAGCTTTCTTT
TRBV25-1	TRBJ1-1	-	-	CASSRAAGTNTEAFF	TGTGCCAGCAGTCGGGCGGCGGGAACGAACACTGAAGCTTTCTTT
TRBV14	TRBJ1-3	-	-	CASSQDISGNTIYF	TGTGCCAGCAGCCAAGACATTTCTGGAAACACCATATATTTT
TRBV5-1	TRBJ2-1	TRBD2	few	CASGVSGLAGGNEQFF	TGCGCCAGCGGGGTCTCGGGACTAGCGGGAGGGAATGAGCAGTTCTTC
TRBV29-1	TRBJ1-2	-	-	CSVGGANYGYTF	TGCAGCGTAGGAGGGGCGAACTATGGCTACACCTTC
TRBV9	TRBJ2-1	TRBD2	-	CASSVGGGSSYNEQFF	TGTGCCAGCAGCGTAGGCGGGGGATCCTCCTACAATGAGCAGTTCTTC
TRBV6-5	TRBJ1-4	-	-	CASSRSINEKLFF	TGTGCCAGCAGCCGGAGCATCAATGAAAAACTGTTTTTT